This entry concerns a single TCR beta chain. Its antigen has not been determined. Base-call qualities are not available, and no considerably larger clone is one nucleotide away. This specimen belongs to a study of blood T cell repertoires in COVID-19 (TCRdb year 2020). The study in broad terms: Collaborator samples came from the United States, Italy and Spain and covered acute and convalescent phases of COVID-19. The prospective study material was composed of cDNA or gDNA derived from T cells, B-cell-depleted T cells, or PBMCs. Sample metadata almost always included a de-identified subject ID, COVID-19 status, age in years and sex. The samples were drawn from two sources: the first 160 participants of the ongoing ImmuneRACE study, and 950 to 1,500 subjects contributed by 6 global collaborators. The dataset comprised deeply sampled blood TCRbeta repertoires from subjects exposed to, actively infected with, or recovered from COVID-19. A freely available public database, intended as a resource for researchers studying the immune response to SARS-CoV-2, is where the repertoires were released. Where available, HLA class I and class II types were taken from metadata supplied by the sample provider and were not determined by assay-based typing. Paper-wide results and their limitations: How much clinical and demographic metadata was included differed by source and by participant, and the metadata was provided uncurated.

TCRbeta CDR3 regions were amplified from genomic DNA using the immunoSEQ Assay, a bias-controlled multiplex PCR. The study's processing was this. The number of nucleated cells in each sample was estimated from the amplification of reference gene primers within the assay. To quantify the absolute abundance of each unique TCRbeta CDR3 rearrangement, sequence reads were collapsed and filtered. For each sample, productive Simpson clonality was calculated as the square root of Simpson's diversity index across productive rearrangements. TCRdb's version of the immuneACCESS table is confined to in-frame rearrangements and falls short of the full clone set. An unresolved V gene accounts for under half of the shortfall where checked; the remainder is of unknown origin. V, J and clone size reflect that table, while D and trimming were determined from the DNA. The sample has 250,000 to 350,000 clones on record, around 85% of them singletons. The ten largest clonotypes hold 0.87% of the sample.

Based on the germline V gene, the CDR1 and CDR2 sequences are SNHLY and FYNNEI. The CDR3, cysteine through phenylalanine, is 15 amino acids long. The sequence is cut down to CDR3 DNA, 45 bases in frame from base 1. Trimming takes 1 base from V and 2 bases from J, and the germline ends sit 12 bases apart. In Seattle, one collaborating source enrolled patients while the infection was active and tracked those patients longitudinally over the course of disease. Whole blood was collected in K2EDTA tubes by collaborating institutions according to the institutions' own protocols. For TCRbeta analysis, collaborators shipped samples in one of three forms: frozen whole blood, isolated PBMCs, or DNA extracted from either of those sample types.

Sequences were obtained from peripheral blood. This chain joins TRBV2 to TRBJ2-7; a tentative D call is TRBD1 (6 bases match). The TCR sequence derives from a human donor with COVID-19, enrolled during active disease. The donor label of this sample is uncertain. The CDR3 region reads CASSEEGRGTYEQYF. The nucleotides read TGTGCCAGCAGTGAAGAGGGCAGGGGAACCTACGAGCAGTACTTC.